This T cell receptor (beta chain) was sequenced in a study of blood T cell repertoires in COVID-19. As for the study in general: Donors in the United States, Italy and Spain gave samples during acute or convalescent COVID-19. The analysed material was cDNA or gDNA that came from T cells, B-cell-depleted T cells, or PBMCs.

As originally analysed: Estimated nucleated cell counts came from reference gene primer amplification. Profiling relied on immunoSEQ multiplex PCR, and the TCRdb table lists in-frame clones only, not all of them. The DNA gave D and trimming, while V, J and clone size come from that table. The data show about 140,000 clones, around 72% seen once. The V and J ends lost 1 base and 5 bases respectively, with 12 bases between them. This CDR3 is 15 amino acids long. Germline assignment: CDR1 LGHDT and CDR2 YNNKEL (reference sequence). The sequenced sample consisted of peripheral blood. The V call is TRBV3-1 (or the pseudogene TRBV3-2), the J call TRBJ1-5; D ambiguous. The source of this sequence is a woman in her sixties or seventies with acute or convalescent COVID-19. CDR3 bases: TGTGCCAGCAGCCAAGGCCCGCGGGATGATCAGCCCCAGCATTTT. Its protein product is CASSQGPRDDQPQHF.